This T cell receptor (beta chain) came from a study of T-cell reconstitution after alpha-beta-depleted transplantation in children. V lost 7 bases, J lost 9 bases, and 22 bases lay in between. This CDR3 is built from 15 residues. Unique molecular identifiers featured in how the TCRbeta library was prepared. TCRdb processed the PCR reads anew with MiXCR; each CDR3 protein has one entry. In the table there are about 610,000 distinct CDR3 sequences, over 9.5% of which are singletons. This clonotype was seen more than once but under ten times. The rearrangement joins TRBV12-3 or TRBV12-4 to TRBJ2-1; a possible D gene is TRBD2 (6 bases). The origin of this receptor is a human donor who donated a stem cell graft to a child with acute myeloid leukemia. The sample was PBMCs from the stem cell graft donor, taken from the stem cell graft. CDR3 DNA: TGTGCCAGCACCCAACGGGGGTCGAGGTATGCTGAGCAGTTCTTC. Translation: CASTQRGSRYAEQFF.